Listed here are 10 T cell receptor beta chains from one sample, sequenced in a study of tumor and adjacent non-tumor tissue in lung cancer. The template was RNA from unsorted bulk tissue. TCRbeta libraries were built with three rounds of nested PCR, modified from ARM-PCR. MiXCR, run by TCRdb on the multiplex PCR reads, gives a single entry per CDR3 protein. The sample lists fewer than 150,000 distinct CDR3 sequences, about 71% seen once, with 15% to 20% in the top ten. The sequenced sample was lung tumor tissue. These receptors were obtained from a man between 60 and 75 years old with small cell lung cancer.

This chain connects TRBV11-1 to TRBJ2-6, with 8 nucleotides matching TRBD2. Germline CDR1 reads SGHAT; CDR2 reads FQDESV (reference sequence). The V segment lost 3 bases and the J segment 6 bases; nucleotides outside the gene matches: 13. The CDR3 runs 18 residues. The DNA for the CDR3 is TGTGCCAGCAGCTTGTTAGCGGGAATGCTCGCTGTGGCCAACGTCCTGACTTTC. Residues: CASSLLAGMLAVANVLTF.

Concerning this clonotype itself: A clone one base away is much larger, so this may be a read error. This chain links TRBV5-1 with TRBJ2-5; TRBD2 is a possible D gene (5 bases). This CDR3 is built from 13 residues. The germline gives CDR1 SGHRS, CDR2 YFSETQ. The CDR3 DNA reads TGCGTCAGCAGCTTGGGAGTCCAAGAGACCCAGTACTTC. Protein: CVSSLGVQETQYF. The full variable domain, its missing parts supplied by reference TRBV5-1 and TRBJ2-5, is KAGVTQTPRYLIKTRGQQVTLSCSPISGHRSVSWYQQTPGQGLQFLFEYFSETQRNKGNFPGRFSGRQFSNSRSEMNVSTLELGDSALYLCVSSLGVQETQYFGPGTRLLVL.

With respect to this clonotype: This may be a read error: a much more frequent sequence differs by one nucleotide. This CDR3 is missing its conserved last phenylalanine or tryptophan, likely due to a read error. This chain links TRBV6-1 with TRBJ1-5, with D perhaps TRBD1 (5 bases). Trimming took off 2 bases at V and 7 bases at J, with 15 bases between the two ends. Germline loops: CDR1 MNHNS, CDR2 SASEGT. The length of the CDR3 is 15 residues. CDR3 amino acids: CASSERGASYQPQHS. The CDR3 DNA reads as TGTGCCAGCAGTGAACGAGGGGCGTCCTACCAGCCCCAGCATTCT.

In the case of this clonotype: One junction end disagrees with the germline gene, perhaps due to a read error. The rearrangement links TRBV24-1 to TRBJ2-1; 14 bases agree with TRBD2. CDR1 is KGHDR, CDR2 SFDVKD, per germline. This CDR3 is built from 14 residues. CDR3 residues: CATGTSGSRNEQLF. CDR3 nucleotides: TGTGCCACCGGGACTAGCGGGAGTCGGAATGAGCAGTTATTC.

With respect to this clonotype: A much larger clonotype is one base distant, so this may be a read error. This chain uses TRBV29-1 with TRBJ2-7; possible D gene TRBD1, 6 bases. The CDR3 consists of 13 residues. The V gene's germline CDR1 is SQVTM and CDR2 ANQGSEA. Trimming left V 7 bases short and J 0 bases short, with 13 bases between. As DNA, the CDR3 is TGCAGCGCTGCCAGGGGCGTCTCCTACGAGCAGTACTTC. It translates to CSAARGVSYEQYF.

Concerning this clonotype itself: Mismatch with germline at one junction end may stem from a read error. The chain links TRBV12-3 or TRBV12-4 to TRBJ1-5; perhaps TRBD1 as D (5 bases). This CDR3 is built from 14 residues. The CDR3 DNA reads TGTACCAGCAGTTTTTCCAGGGGCAATCAGCCCCAGCATTTT. Protein sequence: CTSSFSRGNQPQHF.

As concerns this clonotype: The final CDR3 position lacks the conserved phenylalanine or tryptophan, pointing to a likely read error. The rearrangement joins TRBV5-5 to TRBJ1-1; D is perhaps TRBD1 (6 bases). Trimming removed 6 bases from V and 11 bases from J, with 14 bases in between. This CDR3 is 11 amino acids long. Germline CDR1 reads SGHKS; CDR2 reads YYEKEE (reference sequence). CDR3 nucleotide sequence: TGTGCCAGCACTACAGGGCGCCTCGCTTTCCTT. Its protein product is CASTTGRLAFL.

This clonotype appeared once. This CDR3 fails to terminate in the conserved phenylalanine or tryptophan, so it likely reflects a read error. This sequence joins TRBV6-1 and TRBJ2-7, with unresolved D. The germline CDR1 and CDR2 sequences are MNHNS and SASEGT. The CDR3 is 14 amino acids. The CDR3 DNA follows: TGTGTCAGCAAGCACAATGACCGCAACGGCGAGCAGTACCTC. It encodes CVSKHNDRNGEQYL.

As regards this clonotype: This likely comes from a read error, as the CDR3 has no conserved phenylalanine or tryptophan at its end. The chain joins TRBV11-3 to TRBJ2-7; D is possibly TRBD1 or TRBD2 (5 bases each). The CDR3 loop spans 17 amino acids. Germline CDR1 reads SGHNT; CDR2 reads YENEEA. In nucleotides, the CDR3 is TGTGCCAACAGCTTAGGCGCCAAGCGGACATACGACTACGAGCAGTACATC. Amino acid sequence: CANSLGAKRTYDYEQYI.

The table lists this clonotype with many counts. This chain connects TRBV6-5 to TRBJ2-3; possibly TRBD2 for D (5 bases). This CDR3 contains 11 residues. Trimming cost V 6 bases and J 7 bases, with 8 bases left between them. Germline V lookup: CDR1 MNHEY, CDR2 SVGAGI. DNA of the CDR3: TGTGCCAGCAGCGAGGGATATACGCAGTATTTT. It is translated as CASSEGYTQYF.